These 8 T cell receptor beta chains were sequenced from one sample in a study of blood T cell repertoires in COVID-19. Measured with immunoSEQ multiplex PCR; TCRdb has only the in-frame clones, and not every one. This table has roughly 410,000 clones, about nine tenths appearing once. The sample consisted of peripheral blood. Receptor source: a woman aged 40 to 55 with COVID-19, enrolled during active disease.

The chain has TRBV4-1 and TRBJ1-1, with 7 bases matching TRBD1. The length of the CDR3 is 15 residues. V was clipped by 4 bases and J by 2 bases; unmatched bases: 7. The germline V gene encodes CDR1 MGHRA and CDR2 YSYEKL. The CDR3 bases are TGCGCCAGCAGCCTAGGGACAGAGAGAAACACTGAAGCTTTCTTT. This codes for CASSLGTERNTEAFF.

The chain uses TRBV6-1 and TRBJ1-2, with 10 positions matching TRBD1. There are 13 residues in the CDR3. After removal of 3 bases from V and 8 bases from J, the junction contained 3 bases not matched to a gene. CDR1 is MNHNS, CDR2 SASEGT, per germline. The CDR3 protein is CASSETGGGGYTF. The DNA for the CDR3 is TGTGCCAGCAGTGAGACAGGGGGCGGGGGCTACACCTTC.

This sequence joins TRBV11-2 and TRBJ2-2; possible D gene TRBD1, 5 bases. Germline V gives CDR1 SGHAT, CDR2 FQNNGV. Between the trimmed V and J ends, which lost 2 bases and 6 bases, there was a span of 10 bases. There are 14 residues in the CDR3. The CDR3 bases are TGTGCCAGCAGCTTACGCAGGGCCCCCGGGGAGCTGTTTTTT. It encodes CASSLRRAPGELFF.

The chain couples TRBV29-1 to TRBJ2-6; the D gene is possibly TRBD1 (5 bases). Germline lookup yields CDR1 SQVTM and CDR2 ANQGSEA. The CDR3 has 16 amino acids. V gave up 4 bases and J gave up 1 base, with 14 bases separating them. Written as DNA, the CDR3 is TGCAGCGTTGGGGGCAGTAATCCTTCTGGGGCCAACGTCCTGACTTTC. Protein: CSVGGSNPSGANVLTF.

This clone was counted a single time. The rearrangement joins TRBV6-5 to TRBJ2-7, with 11 bases that match TRBD2. CDR3 length: 15 amino acids. Germline CDR1 MNHEY, CDR2 SVGAGI. Trimming took 5 bases from V and 3 from J; bases not matched to a gene: 6. CDR3 residues: CASSQLGTSGYEQYF. CDR3 DNA: TGTGCCAGCAGTCAACTAGGGACTAGCGGCTACGAGCAGTACTTC.

The gene calls are TRBV19 and TRBJ1-4; tentative D call: TRBD1 (6 bases). Germline CDR1 is LNHDA and CDR2 is SQIVND (reference sequence). CDR3 length: 16 residues. The V and J ends lost 6 bases and 8 bases respectively, with 22 bases between them. CDR3 coding DNA: TGTGCCAGTAGCCCTCGGTTGGGGGCGGGGGACGAAAAACTGTTTTTT. Protein: CASSPRLGAGDEKLFF.

J is TRBJ1-2 and V is TRBV28; no clear D. CDR3 size: 14 residues. V gave up 6 bases and J gave up 1 base, with 12 bases separating them. Germline lookup yields CDR1 MDHEN and CDR2 SYDVKM. The CDR3 DNA reads as TGTGCCAGCAGGTCCCCTGGCGGTAACTATGGCTACACCTTC. Translated, it gives CASRSPGGNYGYTF.

The V and J genes are TRBV25-1 and TRBJ2-2; the match to TRBD2 covers 8 bases. The ends lost 3 bases at V and 5 bases at J; junction bases unmatched: 8. Germline V gives CDR1 MGHDK, CDR2 SYGVNS. This CDR3 comprises 16 residues. CDR3 in amino acids: CASSDPGGARTGELFF. The DNA for the CDR3 is TGTGCCAGCAGTGACCCGGGGGGGGCCAGGACCGGGGAGCTGTTTTTT.